The next 3 T cell receptor beta chains were all read from a single sample in a study of T cells in Graves' hyperthyroidism and ophthalmopathy. It was RNA transcripts that yielded the amplified TCR beta CDR3 regions. HTBI primers were employed in a first-round RT-PCR of the TCR CDR3. MiXCR, applied by TCRdb to the multiplex PCR reads, yields one record per CDR3 protein. The table records about 570,000 distinct CDR3 sequences, approximately 15% of them present only once. The specimen sequenced was blood. Every receptor here comes from a woman aged 40 to 55 with Graves' hyperthyroidism.

This clonotype was seen many times. The chain recombines TRBV28 with TRBJ2-7; D remains ambiguous. Germline V gene sequence: CDR1 MDHEN, CDR2 SYDVKM. V lost 8 bases, J lost 2 bases, and 13 bases lay in between. The CDR3 contains 13 residues. The CDR3 region has the DNA TGTGCCAGCGTTAAGTGGTCCCCCTACGAGCAGTACTTC. It specifies CASVKWSPYEQYF. Full variable domain (remainder filled in from reference TRBV28 and TRBJ2-7): DVKVTQSSRYLVKRTGEKVFLECVQDMDHENMFWYRQDPGLGLRLIYFSYDVKMKEKGDIPEGYSVSREKKERFSLILESASTNQTSMYLCASVKWSPYEQYFGPGTRLTVT.

This clonotype was recorded a few times. CDR3: CSVRGNTGELFF. The CDR3 DNA reads as TGCAGTGTTAGGGGGAACACCGGGGAGCTGTTTTTT. The chain has TRBV20-1 and TRBJ2-2; the D gene is possibly TRBD1 (5 bases). The germline V gene has CDR1 DFQATT and CDR2 SNEGSKA (reference sequence). CDR3 length: 12 residues. Trimming cost V 7 bases and J 1 base, with 7 bases left between them.

This clonotype has ten or more counts. The chain has TRBV7-3 and TRBJ2-7, with TRBD2 identical over 9 bases. CDR1 is SGHTA and CDR2 is FQGTGA in the germline V gene. The CDR3 runs 15 residues. With 0 bases clipped from V and 5 bases from J, the junction kept 5 bases outside the gene matches. DNA for the CDR3: TGTGCCAGCAGCTTAACTAGCGGGAGTTTCGACGAGCAGTACTTC. Protein: CASSLTSGSFDEQYF.